A selection of T cell receptor beta chains follows, all from one sample in a study of lymphopenia after photon versus proton radiotherapy. Some clones are missing from TCRdb's copy, which holds only in-frame ones; the method was immunoSEQ multiplex PCR. The sample has roughly 150,000 clones; around nine tenths are singletons. This specimen was peripheral blood, taken from a patient treated with photon-based radiotherapy. These receptors were taken from a man between 45 and 60 years old with gastric cancer. Each CDR3 is given with its conserved first and last residue. D genes are given only for firm matches. The listing skips clone size in some rows; elsewhere it reads once, few, many or a size class.

V	D	size	J	DNA	CDR3
TRBV27	.	few	TRBJ2-7	TGTGCCAGCAGTTTATGTCAACGGACCTGCGAGCAGTACTTC	CASSLCQRTCEQYF
TRBV18	.	.	TRBJ1-1	TGTGCCAGCTCCCGGGACTCCCCAAAGGCCACTGAAGCTTTCTTT	CASSRDSPKATEAFF
TRBV27	.	.	TRBJ1-3	TGTGCCAGCAGTTCTAGCTCTGGAAACACCATATATTTT	CASSSSSGNTIYF
TRBV29-1	.	once	TRBJ2-7	TGCAGCGTTGCAGGGGCGATTCTCTACGAGCAGTACTTC	CSVAGAILYEQYF
TRBV18	.	.	TRBJ2-1	TGTGCCAGCTCACCGGCTGCGAGCTCCTACAATGAGCAGTTCTTC	CASSPAASSYNEQFF
TRBV19	TRBD1	.	TRBJ2-7	TGTGCCAGTACCCCGGGACAGGGAGTCTACGAGCAGTACTTC	CASTPGQGVYEQYF
TRBV19	TRBD2	.	TRBJ2-7	TGTGCCAGTAGTATTGGGACTAGCGGAGCGTACGAGCAGTACTTC	CASSIGTSGAYEQYF
TRBV28	.	once	TRBJ1-4	TGTGCCAGCAGTTTAAGGGAAAAACTGTTTTTT	CASSLREKLFF
TRBV15	.	.	TRBJ2-3	TGTGCCACCAGCGGTGGGGACTTCTTTTCAGATACGCAGTATTTT	CATSGGDFFSDTQYF
TRBV11-3	.	few	TRBJ2-1	TGTGCCAGCAGCTTAGCTTCCAGCGGAACCTACAATGAGCAGTTCTTC	CASSLASSGTYNEQFF
TRBV19	.	.	TRBJ1-4	TGTGCCAGTAGGGCGGTCTCGGGACATACTAATGAAAAACTGTTTTTT	CASRAVSGHTNEKLFF
TRBV7-7	.	.	TRBJ2-5	TGTGCCAGCAGCTTAGGCAGCCAAGAGACCCAGTACTTC	CASSLGSQETQYF
TRBV29-1	TRBD1	.	TRBJ1-1	TGCAGCGTTTCCGGAGAGGGGGCTCGGACTGAAGCTTTCTTT	CSVSGEGARTEAFF
TRBV29-1	TRBD1	.	TRBJ2-1	TGCAGCGGGCGGGGACAGGGCTACAATGAGCAGTTCTTC	CSGRGQGYNEQFF
TRBV7-2	.	.	TRBJ1-1	TGTGCCAGCAGCAACCGGGGGGGCAACACTGAAGCTTTCTTT	CASSNRGGNTEAFF
TRBV2	.	.	TRBJ2-7	TGTGCCAGCAGTGAACGGCAGCCGAGCTCCTACGAGCAGTACTTC	CASSERQPSSYEQYF
TRBV7-9	TRBD2	few	TRBJ2-6	TGTGCCAGCAGCCGCGGGGGACCTGGGGCCAACGTCCTGACTTTC	CASSRGGPGANVLTF
TRBV28	TRBD1	.	TRBJ2-7	TGTGCCAGCAGTTCAGGGGGCACCAACGAGCAGTACTTC	CASSSGGTNEQYF
TRBV7-8	TRBD1	.	TRBJ1-1	TGTGCCACCGAGGGGACAGGGGGACCCAACACTGAAGCTTTCTTT	CATEGTGGPNTEAFF
TRBV6-5	.	few	TRBJ1-3	TGTGCCAGCTCCCGAGGACAAACTGGAAACACCATATATTTT	CASSRGQTGNTIYF
TRBV12-5	TRBD1	.	TRBJ1-2	TGTGCTAGTGGTTACGGGACAGGGATTTCTCACACCTTC	CASGYGTGISHTF
TRBV10-3	.	once	TRBJ2-3	TGTGCCATCAAAAATATCGCGGGAACGTCAGATACGCAGTATTTT	CAIKNIAGTSDTQYF
TRBV5-1	.	few	TRBJ1-2	TGCGCCAGCAGCTTGGAAGGGGCAGGCAACTATGGCTACACCTTC	CASSLEGAGNYGYTF
TRBV29-1	.	.	TRBJ2-3	TGCAGCGTCACTTCAGGGACAGATACGCAGTATTTT	CSVTSGTDTQYF
TRBV7-9	.	.	TRBJ1-2	TGTGCCAGCAGCTTAGCGGAGGTGGGTGGCTACACCTTC	CASSLAEVGGYTF
TRBV5-6	.	.	TRBJ2-3	TGTGCCAGCAGCTTGGGACACCCTAGCACAGATACGCAGTATTTT	CASSLGHPSTDTQYF
TRBV19	.	.	TRBJ2-1	TGTGCCAGTAGTCCTGGAGGAAATGAGCAGTTCTTC	CASSPGGNEQFF
TRBV5-1	.	.	TRBJ1-2	TGCGCCAGCAGTCGAACTACAGGAGATGTGGGCGGCTACACCTTC	CASSRTTGDVGGYTF
TRBV18	.	.	TRBJ1-2	TGTGCCAGCTCTTCAGACAGCCCGTCGTATGGCTACACCTTC	CASSSDSPSYGYTF
TRBV5-1	TRBD1	.	TRBJ2-1	TGCGCCAGCAGCTTGGTGGGACAGGGCTCCTACAATGAGCAGTTCTTC	CASSLVGQGSYNEQFF
TRBV28	TRBD1	.	TRBJ2-7	TGTGCCAGCACGGCAGGGGGCTTCTACGAGCAGTACTTC	CASTAGGFYEQYF
TRBV7-9	.	.	TRBJ2-7	TGTGCCAGCAGCTTGTCGGTCGGGGCTCGGGCGTACGAGCAGTACTTC	CASSLSVGARAYEQYF
TRBV1	.	.	TRBJ2-5	TGCACCAGCAGCCGGCCGGAGACCCAAGAGACCCAGTACTTC	CTSSRPETQETQYF
TRBV4-1	TRBD2	.	TRBJ2-7	TGCGCCAGCAGCCAACTTCTAGCGGGAGGCTACGAGCAGTACTTC	CASSQLLAGGYEQYF
TRBV30	.	few	TRBJ1-5	TGTGCCTGGCGACAACGGAATAGCAATCAGCCCCAGCATTTT	CAWRQRNSNQPQHF
TRBV19	TRBD1	.	TRBJ2-7	TGTGCCAGTAGAAGCCGGGACAGCTCCTACGAGCAGTACTTC	CASRSRDSSYEQYF
TRBV19	.	few	TRBJ2-6	TGTGCCAGTAGTTTCAGCTCTGGGGCCAACGTCCTGACTTTC	CASSFSSGANVLTF
TRBV4-1	.	.	TRBJ2-7	TGCGCCAGCAGCCAAGACAGAGTCCACGAGCAGTACTTC	CASSQDRVHEQYF
TRBV18	.	.	TRBJ1-1	TGTGCCAGCTCACCTGGGACCCATAACACTGAAGCTTTCTTT	CASSPGTHNTEAFF
TRBV5-1	.	.	TRBJ2-3	TGCGCCAGCAGCTTGCCCTGGCGGGAAGTCGTAGATACGCAGTATTTT	CASSLPWREVVDTQYF
TRBV5-4	.	.	TRBJ2-7	TGTGCCAGCAGCTTTGGGGGAACCAGCTCCTACGAGCAGTACTTC	CASSFGGTSSYEQYF
TRBV5-6	.	.	TRBJ2-3	TGTGCCAGCAGCTTGGTTGAACCATTAAGCACAGATACGCAGTATTTT	CASSLVEPLSTDTQYF
TRBV18	.	few	TRBJ1-1	TGTGCCACCCGATGGCAGGATGGTGAGAACACTGAAGCTTTCTTT	CATRWQDGENTEAFF
TRBV29-1	TRBD2	.	TRBJ2-1	TGCAGCGTTTCTAGCGGGAGGCACAATGAGCAGTTCTTC	CSVSSGRHNEQFF
TRBV27	.	.	TRBJ2-1	TGTGCCAGCAGTTTCGAAAGGGCTCCCTACAATGAGCAGTTCTTC	CASSFERAPYNEQFF
TRBV7-3	TRBD2	.	TRBJ2-5	TGTGCCAGCAGCTTGGGCGGGAGAAGAGAGACCCAGTACTTC	CASSLGGRRETQYF
TRBV30	TRBD2	.	TRBJ2-7	TGTGCCTGGAGTGCGGGACTAGCGGGAGCCCTCCAGTACTTC	CAWSAGLAGALQYF
TRBV27	.	.	TRBJ2-1	TGTGCCAGCAGTTTGTCCGGACAGACTTACAATGAGCAGTTCTTC	CASSLSGQTYNEQFF
TRBV19	TRBD1	.	TRBJ1-5	TGTGCCAGTACCTACAGGGGTGACCAGCCCCAGCATTTT	CASTYRGDQPQHF
TRBV12-5	TRBD2	once	TRBJ2-1	TGTGCTAGTGGTTTGGTATATTTTGCGGGAGGGTCCAATGAGCAGTTCTTC	CASGLVYFAGGSNEQFF
TRBV19	.	.	TRBJ2-2	TGTGCCAGTAGTATGACATTAACGAACACCGGGGAGCTGTTTTTT	CASSMTLTNTGELFF
TRBV23-1	.	once	TRBJ2-1	TGCGCCAGCAGTCTCGGGGGCGATGAGCAGTTCTTC	CASSLGGDEQFF
TRBV29-1	.	few	TRBJ2-1	TGCACCTTTTGGGGGAGCGCCAGAGAGCAGTTCTTC	CTFWGSAREQFF
TRBV7-9	TRBD2	.	TRBJ2-1	TGTGCCAGCAGCCCCCGGACTAGCGGGAGAGATGAGCAGTTCTTC	CASSPRTSGRDEQFF
TRBV5-1	TRBD2	.	TRBJ2-3	TGCGCCAGCAGCTTGGCCGCGAGCGGGGCCTCCGCTAGCACAGATACGCAGTATTTT	CASSLAASGASASTDTQYF
TRBV2	TRBD1	.	TRBJ1-2	TGTGCCAGCAGTTTCCGGACAGGGGATGGCTACACCTTC	CASSFRTGDGYTF
TRBV18	.	.	TRBJ1-2	TGTGCCAGCTCACCACCCGACAGCTATGGCTACACCTTC	CASSPPDSYGYTF
TRBV18	.	.	TRBJ2-7	TGTGCCAGCTCACCTAGGCAGGGGGGCTCCTACGAGCAGTACTTC	CASSPRQGGSYEQYF
TRBV29-1	TRBD2	.	TRBJ2-1	TGCAGCGCGAACCAGCGGGGGTACAATGAGCAGTTCTTC	CSANQRGYNEQFF
TRBV6-5	.	.	TRBJ2-7	TGTGCCAGCAGTTACTTATCAGGGGCTAGCAGCGAGCAGTACTTC	CASSYLSGASSEQYF